This entry features one T cell receptor beta chain sequence. Its antigen remains unknown. This entry comes from a study of CXCR3-negative and CXCR3-positive naive CD8 T cells. Study-wide results and limits: For memory CD8+ cells diversity was much lower, but both naive subsets had comparably high diversity. Fresh PBMCs were used in most assays, and CXCR3 expression partially decreased after cryopreservation. Surface CD5 was comparable between naive subsets; TCR strength was inferred from TRB CDR3 properties.

This CDR3 spans 16 amino acids. Germline-derived CDR1 and CDR2 are MGHRA and YSYEKL. Preparation of TRB cDNA libraries relied on 5' RACE carrying UMI labels. With the 5' RACE reads reprocessed, TCRdb shows one record per CDR3 protein and no DNA. There are over 35,000 distinct CDR3 sequences in the sample, with roughly 15% held by the top ten. Triplicates of about 270,000 cells were sorted from each CD8+ T cell subset. Sequenced: memory CD8+ T cells from blood. This chain uses TRBV4-1 with TRBJ2-1; TCRdb designates TRBD2, a call that cannot be tested without DNA. The clonotype originates from a human donor in good health. Some clones in this sample may be carry-over from other donors' samples. CDR3 region: CASSRDWGRSYNEQFF.